This TCR beta chain was identified in a study of tumor T cells in aggressive B-cell lymphoma. Losses at the gene ends were 4 bases for V and 4 bases for J; bases not matched to a gene: 6. CDR1 is LNHDA, CDR2 SQIVND, per germline (reference sequence). CDR3 length: 15 residues. Sequenced by immunoSEQ multiplex PCR; TCRdb stores in-frame clones only, minus some. The sample holds more than 900 clones, roughly 97% seen once. The sample consisted of tumor tissue. The sequence derives from an adult with diffuse large B cell lymphoma. The chain has TRBV19 and TRBJ2-5; 10 positions agree with TRBD1. CDR3 coding DNA: TGTGCCAGTAGTACGACAGGGGGCTCCACAGAGACCCAGTACTTC. It codes for CASSTTGGSTETQYF.